Listed below are T cell receptor beta chains from one sample, sequenced in a study of prognosis after radiotherapy for stage I lung cancer. TCRdb called the multiplex PCR reads again in MiXCR, with one record for every CDR3 protein. The sample has over 11,000 distinct CDR3 sequences; 50% to 65% are singletons. The sample was PBMCs, taken before or after stereotactic body radiation therapy (not recorded which). The receptors were gathered from a donor over 45 with non-small cell lung cancer. Both conserved end residues are part of each CDR3. The order of the fields is J gene, V gene, D gene, clone size, CDR3 protein, CDR3 DNA. The D gene is left open where the match is weak. Size is omitted from some rows. Given values are once, few, many or a class for expanded clones.

J gene: TRBJ2-6
V gene: TRBV5-1
D gene: TRBD1
clone size: .
CDR3 protein: CASSPQQGTGANVLTF
CDR3 DNA: TGCGCCAGCAGCCCGCAACAGGGGACTGGGGCCAACGTCCTGACTTTC

J gene: TRBJ2-3
V gene: TRBV7-9
D gene: .
clone size: .
CDR3 protein: CASSRFGGDGTDTQYF
CDR3 DNA: TGTGCCAGCAGCCGCTTCGGAGGGGACGGCACAGATACGCAGTATTTT

J gene: TRBJ2-7
V gene: TRBV3-1
D gene: TRBD1
clone size: .
CDR3 protein: CASSRQGVNEQYF
CDR3 DNA: TGTGCCAGCAGTCGACAGGGGGTAAACGAGCAGTACTTC

J gene: TRBJ2-3
V gene: TRBV5-5
D gene: .
clone size: .
CDR3 protein: CASSYGQCGGTDTQYF
CDR3 DNA: TGTGCCAGCAGCTACGGACAGTGCGGTGGCACAGATACGCAGTATTTT

J gene: TRBJ2-7
V gene: TRBV24-1
D gene: .
clone size: medium-sized
CDR3 protein: CATARTDSYEQYF
CDR3 DNA: TGTGCCACTGCCCGGACGGACTCCTACGAGCAGTACTTC

J gene: TRBJ1-5
V gene: TRBV12-3/TRBV12-4
D gene: .
clone size: .
CDR3 protein: CDSRGQSNQPQHF
CDR3 DNA: TGTGACAGCAGAGGACAGAGCAATCAGCCCCAGCACTTT

J gene: TRBJ2-1
V gene: TRBV5-1
D gene: .
clone size: .
CDR3 protein: CASSSWAEYNEQFF
CDR3 DNA: TGCGCCAGCAGCTCATGGGCCGAGTACAATGAGCAGTTCTTC

J gene: TRBJ2-2
V gene: TRBV11-2
D gene: .
clone size: .
CDR3 protein: CASSLTGELFF
CDR3 DNA: TGTGCCAGCAGCCTAACCGGGGAGCTGTTTTTT

J gene: TRBJ1-4
V gene: TRBV7-8
D gene: TRBD1
clone size: many
CDR3 protein: CASSIGTGGEKLFF
CDR3 DNA: TGTGCCAGCAGCATCGGGACAGGGGGTGAAAAACTGTTTTTT

J gene: TRBJ1-6
V gene: TRBV2
D gene: .
clone size: many
CDR3 protein: CASREESVKNSPLHF
CDR3 DNA: TGTGCCAGCAGAGAGGAATCCGTTAAGAATTCACCCCTCCACTTT

J gene: TRBJ2-1
V gene: TRBV25-1
D gene: TRBD1
clone size: .
CDR3 protein: CASREPGQGPNEQFF
CDR3 DNA: TGTGCCAGCAGAGAACCGGGACAGGGTCCCAATGAGCAGTTCTTC

J gene: TRBJ2-7
V gene: TRBV11-1
D gene: TRBD2
clone size: .
CDR3 protein: CASSLFIGEGEQYF
CDR3 DNA: TGTGCCAGCAGCTTGTTCATCGGGGAGGGAGAGCAGTACTTC

J gene: TRBJ1-1
V gene: TRBV9
D gene: .
clone size: many
CDR3 protein: CASSADILPSEAFF
CDR3 DNA: TGTGCCAGCAGCGCGGACATCCTCCCTTCTGAAGCTTTCTTT

J gene: TRBJ1-2
V gene: TRBV7-3
D gene: TRBD1
clone size: medium-sized
CDR3 protein: CASSGTGNFYGYTF
CDR3 DNA: TGTGCCAGCAGCGGGACAGGGAATTTCTATGGCTACACCTTC

J gene: TRBJ2-2
V gene: TRBV7-6
D gene: TRBD2
clone size: .
CDR3 protein: CAISLSSWGRAGELFF
CDR3 DNA: TGTGCCATCAGCTTAAGCTCATGGGGGAGGGCCGGGGAGCTGTTTTTT

J gene: TRBJ2-2
V gene: TRBV11-2
D gene: TRBD1
clone size: many
CDR3 protein: CASSQDNSGTGNTGELFF
CDR3 DNA: TGCGCCAGCAGCCAAGACAACTCCGGGACAGGGAACACCGGGGAGCTGTTTTTT

J gene: TRBJ2-2
V gene: TRBV5-1
D gene: .
clone size: .
CDR3 protein: CASSPSVGASGELFF
CDR3 DNA: TGCGCCAGCAGCCCCTCCGTGGGAGCGAGCGGGGAGCTGTTTTTT

J gene: TRBJ2-5
V gene: TRBV20-1
D gene: TRBD2
clone size: .
CDR3 protein: CSSRYGLAVGETQYF
CDR3 DNA: TGCAGTTCTAGATATGGTCTAGCGGTAGGAGAGACCCAGTACTTC

J gene: TRBJ2-7
V gene: TRBV6-5
D gene: .
clone size: .
CDR3 protein: CASSLRSSGVYEQYF
CDR3 DNA: TGTGCCAGCAGTTTGAGGTCCTCCGGAGTCTACGAGCAGTACTTC

J gene: TRBJ2-2
V gene: TRBV12-3/TRBV12-4
D gene: .
clone size: medium-sized
CDR3 protein: CASSLGGQGSGELFF
CDR3 DNA: TGTGCCAGCAGTTTAGGGGGCCAGGGGAGCGGGGAGCTGTTTTTT

J gene: TRBJ1-3
V gene: TRBV3-1
D gene: .
clone size: .
CDR3 protein: CASSLEGSGGNTIYF
CDR3 DNA: TGTGCCAGCAGCCTGGAAGGGAGCGGTGGAAACACCATATATTTT

J gene: TRBJ1-2
V gene: TRBV20-1
D gene: TRBD1
clone size: once
CDR3 protein: CSARGDRDWDNYGYTF
CDR3 DNA: TGCAGTGCTAGAGGGGACAGGGATTGGGATAACTATGGCTACACCTTC

J gene: TRBJ2-5
V gene: TRBV5-1
D gene: .
clone size: .
CDR3 protein: CASSQELDWEETQYF
CDR3 DNA: TGCGCCAGCAGCCAGGAACTCGACTGGGAAGAGACCCAGTACTTC

J gene: TRBJ1-1
V gene: TRBV20-1
D gene: TRBD1
clone size: once
CDR3 protein: CSARTGDIEAFF
CDR3 DNA: TGCAGTGCTAGGACAGGGGACATTGAAGCTTTCTTT

J gene: TRBJ1-5
V gene: TRBV9
D gene: .
clone size: many
CDR3 protein: CASSVDGYSNQPQHF
CDR3 DNA: TGTGCCAGCAGCGTGGACGGTTATAGCAATCAGCCCCAGCATTTT

J gene: TRBJ2-3
V gene: TRBV20-1
D gene: TRBD2
clone size: medium-sized
CDR3 protein: CSARVASGGTDTQYF
CDR3 DNA: TGCAGTGCTAGAGTAGCTAGCGGAGGCACAGATACGCAGTATTTT

J gene: TRBJ1-3
V gene: TRBV5-6
D gene: .
clone size: medium-sized
CDR3 protein: CASSFPGAGNTIYF
CDR3 DNA: TGTGCCAGCAGCTTCCCAGGGGCAGGAAACACCATATATTTT

J gene: TRBJ2-2
V gene: TRBV24-1
D gene: .
clone size: .
CDR3 protein: CATSDTNTGELFF
CDR3 DNA: TGTGCCACCAGTGATACGAACACCGGGGAGCTGTTTTTT

J gene: TRBJ2-7
V gene: TRBV4-1
D gene: .
clone size: .
CDR3 protein: CASSQTASTSSYEQYF
CDR3 DNA: TGCGCCAGCAGCCAAACAGCGAGTACTTCTAGTTACGAGCAGTACTTC

J gene: TRBJ2-7
V gene: TRBV12-5
D gene: TRBD2
clone size: medium-sized
CDR3 protein: CASGLGAGYEQYF
CDR3 DNA: TGTGCTAGTGGTTTGGGAGCGGGATACGAGCAGTACTTC

J gene: TRBJ2-1
V gene: TRBV2
D gene: .
clone size: .
CDR3 protein: CASISDRGTYNEQFF
CDR3 DNA: TGTGCCAGCATTTCCGACCGGGGCACCTACAATGAGCAGTTCTTC

J gene: TRBJ2-1
V gene: TRBV6-2/TRBV6-3
D gene: .
clone size: .
CDR3 protein: CASSLEERSYNEQFF
CDR3 DNA: TGTGCCAGCAGTTTAGAGGAGCGGAGCTACAATGAGCAGTTCTTC

J gene: TRBJ2-7
V gene: TRBV6-2/TRBV6-3
D gene: .
clone size: .
CDR3 protein: CARTAGTANEQYF
CDR3 DNA: TGTGCCAGAACTGCCGGGACTGCCAACGAGCAGTACTTC

J gene: TRBJ2-5
V gene: TRBV2
D gene: .
clone size: many
CDR3 protein: CASQRGRGNQETQYF
CDR3 DNA: TGTGCCAGCCAGCGGGGCAGGGGGAACCAAGAGACCCAGTACTTC

J gene: TRBJ1-3
V gene: TRBV20-1
D gene: .
clone size: once
CDR3 protein: CSASLPSGNTIYF
CDR3 DNA: TGCAGTGCTAGTTTACCATCTGGAAACACCATATATTTT

J gene: TRBJ2-1
V gene: TRBV9
D gene: TRBD2
clone size: .
CDR3 protein: CESSPRRGTSGYNEQFF
CDR3 DNA: TGTGAAAGCAGCCCACGAAGAGGGACTAGCGGTTACAATGAGCAGTTCTTC

J gene: TRBJ2-1
V gene: TRBV20-1
D gene: .
clone size: .
CDR3 protein: CSAQRSYNEQFF
CDR3 DNA: TGCAGTGCCCAGCGCTCCTACAATGAGCAGTTCTTC

J gene: TRBJ1-4
V gene: TRBV20-1
D gene: TRBD1
clone size: medium-sized
CDR3 protein: CSARDLAGQYSEKLFF
CDR3 DNA: TGCAGTGCTAGAGATCTTGCGGGACAGTATTCTGAAAAACTGTTTTTT

J gene: TRBJ2-6
V gene: TRBV6-1
D gene: TRBD2
clone size: many
CDR3 protein: CASRSTTSGGSGANVLTF
CDR3 DNA: TGTGCCAGCAGATCCACGACTAGCGGAGGCTCTGGGGCCAACGTCCTGACTTTC